Here is one T cell receptor (beta chain) with its context. This clone was detected only once. Its antigen has not been determined. Base qualities are not at hand, and no much larger clone is one base apart. The data were taken from a study of cytomegalovirus exposure and HLA in healthy donors (dated by TCRdb to the late 2010s). Regarding the complete study: In an earlier analysis of approximately 640 of the donors, 276 Gb of sequence data and about 110 million unique TCR beta sequences from roughly 200 million T cells were reported. To predict cytomegalovirus infection status, the study brought together high-throughput TCR immunosequencing, statistical association of individual TCRs with disease status, and machine learning. All discovery cohort repertoires had been generated on a single sequencing platform. Donor age, sex, ethnicity and CMV serostatus were compiled alongside the repertoire data. The number of donors typed differed by locus, with about 629-630 for A, B, C, DRB1 and DQB1, roughly 520 for DQA1, 600 to 610 for DPA1, and some 450 for DPB1. In addition to the first cohort of about 650 subjects, a separate validation cohort of 120 different subjects was used. About 320 gigabases of sequencing data and some 85 million unique TCR sequences were included in an early release covering roughly 600 HLA-typed donors. About five DR-DQ haplotypes were treated as single units for association and clustering because of strong linkage in the cohort. On average, roughly 240,000 unique TCR beta nucleotide sequences were sequenced per donor among fewer than 500 genotyped donors of the cohort, with 15% to 20% of those sequences being non-productive. The study used immunosequencing to profile the T cell repertoires of 666 subjects and linked those repertoires to cytomegalovirus serostatus. A later genetic analysis took genome-wide SNP genotypes for about three fifths of the 666 donors and used that subset as a discovery cohort. In a later analysis, previously published TCR beta repertoires from 670 or so donors were re-analyzed and high-resolution HLA genotyping was added so that TCR occurrence patterns could be studied. The later analysis used no new phenotypic data to find candidate immune exposures, relying instead on TCR beta sequences and their occurrence across donors. The study aimed to test whether signatures of past pathogen exposure could be identified by cataloging public T cell receptors. Class I and class II HLA loci were covered by the typing at four-digit resolution. An earlier analysis of several hundred of the donors applied high-throughput TCR beta sequencing to assess whether each TCR beta V gene segment acted as functional or pseudogenic. Of the 300 to 500 genotyped donors, 65% to 90% were placed in the genetic ancestry cluster associated with self-reported Caucasian donors. On the study overall, not on this receptor specifically: Sequencing depth was assumed to be roughly uniform across donors in the presence/absence analyses, though that assumption may not hold. According to a later analysis, parvovirus B19, influenza, CMV and Epstein-Barr virus appeared linked to several top co-occurrence clusters. HLA typing was unavailable for some donors at each locus, so association tests used only the typed subset. Some IMGT-functional V segments, including TRBV6-2 and TRBV6-3, could not be distinguished by the 87-base-pair reads and were therefore excluded. An earlier analysis of 587 of the donors showed that most TCR beta V segments appeared in productive rearrangements either about 87% or about 30% of the time, which broadly matched IMGT annotations. A few of the identified cytomegalovirus-associated TCR beta chains were confirmed in vitro to be specific for cytomegalovirus antigens. The classifier was reported to diagnose cytomegalovirus status with high specificity and sensitivity in both the original cohort and the validation cohort. A later analysis found that HLA-associated TCR beta chains were more clonally expanded and had lower generation probabilities than equally common non-associated chains. An association between a missense DCLRE1C variant and V-gene and J-gene trimming of TCR beta chains was found in a later genetic analysis and replicated in an independent cohort. A further reported finding was that TCR beta sequences accurately predicted the HLA-A and HLA-B alleles for most subjects in the first cohort. The sequencing pipeline was judged likely to have produced a cluster of highly shared sequence variants as a technical artifact. The only immune exposure information available for the cohort was CMV serostatus. Assigning TCR associations to individual alleles was difficult when HLA alleles, especially DR and DQ, strongly co-occurred. Specific HLA alleles were associated with some 15,000 TCR beta sequences at a false discovery rate of 0.05 in a later analysis. Some 15 rarely observed V segments, including chromosome 9 orphons, were excluded from the earlier analysis of some 590 of the donors because counts were too low. While some public TCRs were present in many individuals, most TCR sequences turned up only very rarely across donors. According to a later genetic analysis, donors in an Asian-associated ancestry cluster had fewer N-insertions in productive TCRs than the roughly 670-donor mean. The study listed 170 or so TCR beta chains as associated with cytomegalovirus. In a later analysis, most CMV-associated TCR beta chains were found to appear HLA-restricted, with HLA associations seemingly driven largely by CMV exposure. In a later analysis, TCR association rates were found to vary across HLA loci, with the most associated TCRs seen for DRB1 alleles and the fewest for HLA-C alleles. Only TCR beta chains were sequenced in this cohort, and the absence of alpha or paired-chain data limited detectable features. Correlated functional status among segregating V segments might reflect linkage disequilibrium, but an unknown experimental factor could not be ruled out. The authors suggested that the approach could potentially be extended to other disease states and immunological phenotypes.

Library preparation employed the immunoSEQ multiplex PCR assay. The multiplex PCR relied on a mix of 60 forward primers for TCR Vbeta segments and 13 reverse primers for TCR Jbeta segments. A multiplex PCR assay on genomic DNA amplified the CDR3 region of rearranged TCR beta genes. The Illumina HiSeq System was used to sequence the amplified TCR beta libraries as 87-base-pair reads. As for the authors' bioinformatics: Across the 670 or so repertoires, a later analysis counted 80 million or so unique TCR beta chains, roughly 11 million of which were shared by at least two donors. A nearest-neighbor algorithm error-corrected the raw reads and collapsed the reads into unique sequences, merging closely related sequences to remove PCR and sequencing errors. V, D and J gene segments were assigned by aligning CDR3 sequences to IMGT reference sequences. Each retained sequence needed at least a six-nucleotide match to both a V gene segment and a J gene segment. Rearrangements were called productive when the CDR3 lacked stop codons and stayed in frame with V and J; all others were non-productive. Following IMGT convention, CDR3 was defined as the stretch from the second conserved V-encoded cysteine up to the conserved J-encoded phenylalanine. Sequences without an unambiguous match to a single V gene segment were excluded from the earlier analysis of 500 to 700 of the donors. In an earlier analysis of more than 500 of the donors, a V segment was called functional when productive rearrangements were above 56.7%, and segregating when the standard deviation between donors exceeded 5%. A statistical classification framework was built to diagnose cytomegalovirus status from the catalog of TCR beta chain sequences. In a later analysis, TCR nucleotide sequences were compared against IMGT/GENE-DB human TR gene sequences so that V and J genes could be assigned. A later analysis assigned CDR3 sequences and most-parsimonious VDJ recombination scenarios with the TCRdist pipeline. A later analysis defined each TCR beta chain by its CDR3 amino acid sequence plus V-gene family, and excluded reads lacking a unique V-gene family. As a way to deal with suspected cross-contamination and a sequencing artifact, a later analysis dropped nearly 600 nucleotide sequences that were highly shared and had low generation probability. A later analysis calculated a clonal expansion index for each public chain from normalized within-repertoire ranks of inferred template counts. In a later analysis, generation probabilities were computed using a VDJ recombination model fitted to out-of-frame rearrangements, and the results were checked against IGoR. In a later analysis, hypergeometric tests were used to score TCR-TCR, TCR-HLA and TCR-CMV co-occurrence, with a repertoire-size bias correction applied to TCR pairs. To estimate false discovery rates, a later analysis permuted the HLA or CMV assignments 20 times. A later analysis grouped co-occurring TCRs with DBSCAN, adding TCRdist sequence similarity when clustering within HLA-allele-positive subsets. For co-occurrence clustering, repertoires with fewer than 30,000 or more than 120,000 public chains were excluded, along with about five repertoires with anomalous nucleotide sharing. What TCRdb holds here is the immuneACCESS table cut down to in-frame rearrangements. Part of the clones is not present; checked against another copy, under half of the missing clones reflect an unresolved V gene, and the others are unexplained. V and J calls and clone size are given by that table; D and trimming were obtained from the DNA. The sample includes fewer than 110,000 clones, with over 75% observed a single time. Together, the top ten hold about 4.3% of the sample.

The cohort was made up of 666 healthy bone marrow donors. At the time of sampling, all cohort members were nominally healthy, though unrecorded immune exposures were likely present. The donor tested CMV seronegative, placing the donor among the 350 or so seronegative members of the cohort. A peripheral blood sample was provided by each donor, and peripheral blood mononuclear cells were used for TCR beta sequencing. The Qiagen DNeasy Blood Extraction Kit was used to extract genomic DNA from the blood cell samples. The germline V gene supplies CDR1 KGHSH and CDR2 LQKENI. Inclusive of the bounding cysteine and phenylalanine, the CDR3 is 14 residues long. Only the CDR3 DNA stays, 42 bases, in frame from base 1. V drops 2 bases and J drops 2 bases, leaving 10 bases in between.

The sequencing input was PBMCs. This clonotype originated in a male donor in good health and CMV-seronegative. Recombination linked TRBV18 to TRBJ2-7, with TRBD2 tentatively as D gene (6 bases match). The CDR3 corresponds to CASSPAGMAYEQYF. The DNA sequence is given as TGTGCCAGCTCACCAGCGGGGATGGCCTACGAGCAGTACTTC.